Relative to its sample, the clone carrying this TCR beta chain is large. Its antigen is not identified. Cultured CD4+ T-cell DNA underwent Oncomine TCR Beta short-read sequencing. TCRdb itself ran the PCR reads through MiXCR, one entry per CDR3 protein. The sample lists about 15,000 distinct CDR3 sequences; over 55% were seen once. This sample is drawn from a study of vaccination and CD4 T cells after COVID-19. Study-wide points: Apart from involving relatively few convalescent patients, the work omitted early post-infection timepoints.

Described treatment: approximately nine-day PBMC culture with coronavirus spike peptide pools or control peptides (ViraFEST assay). It was with 10 IU/ml IL-2 and around 10 ug/ml peptide pools that 2.2 million or so PBMCs per well were cultured. J lost 6 bases, V lost 5 bases, and 9 bases had no gene match. This CDR3 is built from 14 residues. Germline CDR1 SGHTA, CDR2 FQGNSA. The sample comprised CD4+ T cells from blood, cultured in vitro. The receptor's source is a human donor who had recovered from COVID-19. V gene TRBV7-2 combines with J gene TRBJ1-1, with 7 bases aligning to TRBD1. The CDR3 DNA sequence: TGTGCCAGCAGCACCTACGACAGGGCCCCTGAAGCTTTCTTT. Its protein is CASSTYDRAPEAFF.